Each of the 5 T cell receptor beta chains below was sequenced from the same sample in a study of blood T cell repertoires in COVID-19. The data were produced by immunoSEQ multiplex PCR, yet TCRdb's version contains in-frame clones alone and is incomplete. The sample includes some 130,000 clones, around 73% of them seen just once. The specimen was peripheral blood. The receptor source for this set is a man aged 55 to 70 who had recovered from COVID-19.

The chain uses TRBV5-1 and TRBJ1-2; D may be TRBD1 (6 bases). Trimming removed 0 bases at V and 8 bases at J, with 14 bases between. CDR3 length: 14 amino acids. From germline, CDR1 is SGHRS and CDR2 YFSETQ. CDR3 bases: TGCGCCAGCAGCTTGGGGGGGCGCGGTGAAGGCTACACCTTC. It specifies CASSLGGRGEGYTF.

This chain uses TRBV11-3 with TRBJ2-3; 12 nucleotides match TRBD1. V lost 4 bases, J lost 4 bases, and 3 bases stayed unmatched. Looked up from germline, CDR1 is SGHNT and CDR2 is YENEEA. The CDR3 sequence is 15 residues long. The CDR3 loop reads CASSSGQGAADTQYF. The DNA of the CDR3 is TGTGCCAGCAGCTCGGGACAGGGGGCGGCAGATACGCAGTATTTT.

This clone was seen more than once but under ten times. The chain carries TRBV19 and TRBJ2-7; a possible D gene is TRBD1 (5 bases). This CDR3 is built from 14 residues. V was pared by 3 bases and J by 7 bases, with 16 bases between. Germline V gives CDR1 LNHDA, CDR2 SQIVND (reference sequence). The chain's CDR3 is CASSMGPGAGEQYF. The CDR3 DNA is TGTGCCAGTAGTATGGGGCCAGGCGCTGGGGAGCAGTACTTC.

The chain couples TRBV3-1 (or the pseudogene TRBV3-2) to TRBJ1-4; no firm D call. The V gene's germline CDR1 is LGHDT and CDR2 YNNKEL (reference sequence). The CDR3 sequence is 14 residues long. Trimming stripped 4 bases from V and 10 bases from J, with 16 bases between. The CDR3, as DNA: TGTGCCAGCAGCCGGGCGGCCGACGGGGTAAAACTGTTTTTT. Residues: CASSRAADGVKLFF.

This chain links TRBV19 with TRBJ1-5; weak D call: TRBD1 (5 bases). Trimming took off 7 bases at V and 7 bases at J, with 14 bases between the two ends. This CDR3 has 13 residues. Germline CDR1 and CDR2: LNHDA and SQIVND (reference sequence). CDR3 in amino acids: CASMGQGRQPQHF. CDR3 in DNA: TGTGCCAGTATGGGGCAGGGAAGACAGCCCCAGCATTTT.